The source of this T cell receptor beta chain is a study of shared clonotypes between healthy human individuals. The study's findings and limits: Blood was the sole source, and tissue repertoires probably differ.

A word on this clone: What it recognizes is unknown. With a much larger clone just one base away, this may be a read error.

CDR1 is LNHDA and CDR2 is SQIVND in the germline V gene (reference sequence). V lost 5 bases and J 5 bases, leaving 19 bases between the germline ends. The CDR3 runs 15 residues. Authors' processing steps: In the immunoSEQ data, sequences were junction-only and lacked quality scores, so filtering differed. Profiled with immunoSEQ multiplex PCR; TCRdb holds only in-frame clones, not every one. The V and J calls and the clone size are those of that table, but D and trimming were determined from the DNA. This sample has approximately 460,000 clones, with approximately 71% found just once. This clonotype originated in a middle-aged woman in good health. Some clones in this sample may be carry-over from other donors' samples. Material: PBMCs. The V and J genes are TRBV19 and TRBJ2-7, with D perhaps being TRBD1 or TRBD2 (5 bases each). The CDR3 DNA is TGTGCCAGTAGTTCCTACCTCGGGACCCCCGACGAGCAGTACTTC. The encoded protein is CASSSYLGTPDEQYF. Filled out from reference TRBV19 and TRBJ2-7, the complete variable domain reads DGGITQSPKYLFRKEGQNVTLSCEQNLNHDAMYWYRQDPGQGLRLIYYSQIVNDFQKGDIAEGYSVSREKKESFPLTVTSAQKNPTAFYLCASSSYLGTPDEQYFGPGTRLTVT.